This entry is about one T cell receptor beta chain. Its matching antigen is unknown. This CDR3 is 13 amino acids long. Germline CDR1 is SQVTM and CDR2 is ANQGSEA. The germline V and J ends were trimmed by 4 bases and 1 base, with 9 bases remaining between them. Via MiXCR, TCRdb re-called the 5' RACE reads, giving one row per CDR3 protein. The sample contains fewer than 20,000 distinct CDR3 sequences, 69% of which appear only once. The data are from a study of identical twins. Study conclusions and caveats: These conclusions were based on statistical analysis (cross-sectional, not following the same donors).

Material: memory (CD45RO+) T cells sorted from blood. V and J are TRBV29-1 and TRBJ2-3; the D gene is possibly TRBD2 (5 bases). This TCR was sampled from a woman younger than 35 in good health. This table probably holds off-target reads from a library built for another chain. The CDR3 sequence is CSVVDGGTDTQYF. The CDR3 DNA sequence: TGCAGCGTTGTCGACGGGGGCACAGATACGCAGTATTTT.